This TCR beta chain comes out of a study of blood T cell repertoires in COVID-19. V gave up 2 bases and J gave up 2 bases, with 10 bases separating them. CDR3 size: 16 residues. From germline, CDR1 is SNHLY and CDR2 FYNNEI. Assay used: immunoSEQ multiplex PCR; TCRdb lists only in-frame clones, some missing. In the table there are approximately 240,000 clones, around four fifths of which are singletons. The V gene is TRBV2, the J gene TRBJ1-6; D might be TRBD1 (5 bases). The sequenced sample was peripheral blood. The source is a woman aged 55-70 years with active or convalescent COVID-19. CDR3 in amino acids: CASSEQGGPYNSPLHF. The CDR3 DNA sequence: TGTGCCAGCAGTGAACAGGGCGGCCCCTATAATTCACCCCTCCACTTT.